One sample yielded the 20 T cell receptor beta chains listed below, sequenced in a study of vaccination and CD4 T cells after COVID-19. The Oncomine TCR Beta short-read assay was what sequenced the DNA obtained from cultured CD4+ T cells. TCRdb recomputed calls from the PCR reads with MiXCR, one row per CDR3 protein. The sample records about 26,000 distinct CDR3 sequences, 55% to 70% being singletons. Treatment defined: 10-day PBMC culture with coronavirus spike peptide pools or control peptides (ViraFEST assay). Antigen specificity for these receptors is unknown. The sample consisted of CD4+ T cells from blood, cultured in vitro. These receptors were obtained from a human donor who had recovered from COVID-19.

This chain connects TRBV5-4 to TRBJ2-5; D not resolved. Trimming left V 0 bases short and J 5 bases short, with 11 bases between. CDR3 length: 14 amino acids. Germline assignment: CDR1 SGHNT and CDR2 YYREEE (reference sequence). CDR3 DNA sequence: TGTGCCAGCAGCTTGGAGGGAACGTGGGAGACCCAGTACTTC. Translating it yields CASSLEGTWETQYF.

The gene calls are TRBV24-1 and TRBJ2-5; D not resolved. Trimming cost V 9 bases and J 0 bases, with 10 bases left between them. Germline V gene data show CDR1 as KGHDR and CDR2 as SFDVKD. The CDR3 contains 13 residues. The CDR3, as DNA: TGTGCCACCCGTCACGGATACCAAGAGACCCAGTACTTC. Its protein is CATRHGYQETQYF.

The J gene is TRBJ1-6, the V gene TRBV28; the D is unclear. Germline values: CDR1 MDHEN, CDR2 SYDVKM. The length of the CDR3 is 13 residues. Trimming left V 3 bases short and J 9 bases short, with 9 bases between. Here the CDR3 reads CASSFFGVSPLHF. The DNA for the CDR3 is TGTGCCAGCAGTTTTTTCGGGGTTTCACCCCTCCACTTT.

The chain joins TRBV7-9 to TRBJ1-3; no reliable D call. The germline CDR1 and CDR2 sequences are SEHNR and FQNEAQ (reference sequence). The CDR3 loop spans 13 amino acids. V was trimmed by 0 bases and J by 4 bases, leaving 4 bases between them. This CDR3 is CASSLALGNTIYF. The CDR3 DNA follows: TGTGCCAGCAGCTTAGCGCTGGGAAACACCATATATTTT.

The V and J genes are TRBV6-1 and TRBJ1-5; D gene unclear. V was pared by 6 bases and J by 2 bases, with 5 bases between. Germline V gene sequence: CDR1 MNHNS, CDR2 SASEGT. CDR3 size: 12 residues. This CDR3 reads CASRGGNQPQHF. The CDR3 nucleotides are TGTGCCAGCAGGGGTGGCAATCAGCCCCAGCATTTT.

This rearrangement joins TRBV25-1 to TRBJ2-2; 10 nucleotides agree with TRBD2. The CDR3 extends over 16 amino acids. Unmatched junction bases numbered 14, after V lost 10 bases and J lost 6 bases. CDR1 is MGHDK and CDR2 is SYGVNS in the germline V gene. CDR3 nucleotides: TGTGCCACCGGTAAGCGGGAGGGCCGAGTGGCCGGGGAGCTGTTTTTT. Translating gives CATGKREGRVAGELFF. Full variable domain (remainder filled in from reference TRBV25-1 and TRBJ2-2): EADIYQTPRYLVIGTGKKITLECSQTMGHDKMYWYQQDPGMELHLIHYSYGVNSTEKGDLSSESTVSRIRTEHFPLTLESARPSHTSQYLCATGKREGRVAGELFFGEGSRLTVL.

V gene TRBV27 combines with J gene TRBJ1-6; tentative D call: TRBD1 (5 bases). Trimming took 3 bases from V and 3 from J, leaving 6 bases between them. CDR1 is MNHEY, CDR2 SMNVEV, per germline (reference sequence). There are 14 residues in the CDR3. CDR3 region: CASSLQGYNSPLHF. The CDR3 nucleotides read TGTGCCAGCAGTTTGCAGGGCTATAATTCACCCCTCCACTTT.

This chain uses TRBV7-7 with TRBJ1-1; D not certain. Germline CDR1 SSHAT, CDR2 FNYEAQ (reference sequence). CDR3 length: 13 amino acids. Trimming took 5 bases from V and 2 from J, leaving 9 bases between them. Here the CDR3 DNA reads TGTGCCAGCAGCAAAATGGATAACACTGAAGCTTTCTTT. Its translation: CASSKMDNTEAFF.

V gene TRBV7-2 combines with J gene TRBJ1-1; D gene uncertain. The V gene lost 1 base and the J gene lost 4 bases, with 13 bases spanning the gap. Germline CDR1 SGHTA, CDR2 FQGNSA. This CDR3 spans 15 amino acids. DNA for the CDR3: TGTGCCAGCAGCTTAGATCCGAGGATGGGCACTGAAGCTTTCTTT. This gives the protein CASSLDPRMGTEAFF.

By share, this clonotype ranks as medium-sized (0.01 to 0.1%). The chain uses TRBV19 and TRBJ1-6; TRBD1 might be the D (6 bases). CDR3 size: 16 residues. Looked up from germline, CDR1 is LNHDA and CDR2 is SQIVND (reference sequence). V lost 6 bases to trimming and J lost 5 bases, with 17 bases between them. The CDR3: CASRPRSRGNNSPLHF. The DNA for the CDR3 is TGTGCCAGTAGACCCAGGAGCAGGGGTAATAATTCACCCCTCCACTTT.

The chain couples TRBV6-1 to TRBJ2-5, with TRBD1 matching 7 bases. Germline loops: CDR1 MNHNS, CDR2 SASEGT. Trimming at V came to 7 bases and at J to 1 base, leaving 9 bases not matched to a gene. The CDR3 runs to 15 residues. This CDR3 is CASTPYGTAQETQYF. The CDR3 DNA follows: TGTGCCAGCACCCCCTACGGGACAGCCCAAGAGACCCAGTACTTC.

This sequence joins TRBV20-1 and TRBJ1-6, with 8 bases that match TRBD1. V trimming: 5 bases; J trimming: 9 bases; junction bases outside the gene matches: 9. This CDR3 has 14 amino acids. Germline V gene sequence: CDR1 DFQATT, CDR2 SNEGSKA (reference sequence). The CDR3 DNA is TGCAGTGCTGGGGCGACAGGGGTGGGTTCACCCCTCCACTTT. Protein product: CSAGATGVGSPLHF.

V usage is TRBV5-4 and J usage is TRBJ2-3, with D perhaps matching TRBD2 (5 bases). This CDR3 has 13 amino acids. Germline-derived CDR1 and CDR2 are SGHNT and YYREEE (reference sequence). V was pared by 0 bases and J by 6 bases, with 8 bases between. The CDR3 DNA reads TGTGCCAGCAGCTTGGAAGTAGCGGATACGCAGTATTTT. The encoded protein is CASSLEVADTQYF.

CDR3 residues: CASSRVQKTSSKVATQYF. The CDR3 DNA follows: TGTGCCAGCAGCAGAGTGCAAAAGACTAGCAGCAAAGTCGCGACCCAGTACTTC. This chain joins TRBV6-1 and TRBJ2-5; 7 positions agree with TRBD2. The germline CDR1 and CDR2 sequences are MNHNS and SASEGT. Losses at the gene ends were 6 bases for V and 7 bases for J; bases not matched to a gene: 23. The CDR3 has 18 amino acids.

The rearrangement links TRBV28 to TRBJ1-3; the D gene is possibly TRBD1 (6 bases). Trimming removed 7 bases at V and 4 bases at J, with 14 bases between. The CDR3 is 14 amino acids. Germline loops: CDR1 MDHEN, CDR2 SYDVKM. The CDR3 spells CASTQSGTGNTIYF. The CDR3 nucleotides are TGTGCCAGCACCCAATCAGGGACAGGAAACACCATATATTTT. Full variable domain (missing parts from reference TRBV28 and TRBJ1-3): DVKVTQSSRYLVKRTGEKVFLECVQDMDHENMFWYRQDPGLGLRLIYFSYDVKMKEKGDIPEGYSVSREKKERFSLILESASTNQTSMYLCASTQSGTGNTIYFGEGSWLTVV.

This clonotype showed up just once. The V gene is TRBV20-1, the J gene TRBJ1-1, with unresolved D. The CDR3 sequence is 12 residues long. Trimming stripped 3 bases from V and 7 bases from J, with 12 bases between. Germline CDR1 is DFQATT and CDR2 is SNEGSKA (reference sequence). CDR3 residues: CSARRRLDEAFF. The CDR3 DNA follows: TGCAGTGCTAGGAGACGGCTTGATGAAGCTTTCTTT.

The V gene is TRBV2, the J gene TRBJ1-6; TRBD1 matches at 7 bases. Per germline, CDR1 SNHLY and CDR2 FYNNEI. The CDR3 contains 14 residues. With V trimmed by 4 bases and J by 4 bases, 1 base remained unmatched. This chain's CDR3 is CASSVTGYNSPLHF. CDR3 nucleotides: TGTGCCAGCAGTGTGACAGGGTATAATTCACCCCTCCACTTT.

This clonotype showed up just once. The chain recombines TRBV20-1 with TRBJ2-5; D is uncertain. CDR1 and CDR2 (germline): DFQATT, SNEGSKA (reference sequence). The CDR3 has 10 amino acids. This CDR3 is CSQARETQYF. For the CDR3, the DNA is TGCAGCCAAGCGAGGGAGACCCAGTACTTC.

The rearrangement links TRBV5-8 to TRBJ2-5, with a weak D call TRBD1 (6 bases). CDR1 is SGHTS and CDR2 is YDEGEE in the germline V gene. The CDR3 length is 12 residues. Deletions cut 6 bases from V and 4 bases from J, with 10 bases between. The CDR3 here is CASIYRAETQYF. In DNA form, the CDR3 reads TGTGCCAGCATTTACAGGGCAGAGACCCAGTACTTC.

The chain joins TRBV7-9 to TRBJ1-1, with TRBD1 as a possible D gene (5 bases). The CDR3 totals 15 residues. CDR1 is SEHNR and CDR2 is FQNEAQ in the germline V gene (reference sequence). With 0 bases removed from V and 4 bases from J, the gap between germline ends came to 12 bases. This CDR3 is CASSLAGQASTEAFF. As DNA, the CDR3 is TGTGCCAGCAGCTTAGCGGGGCAGGCCAGCACTGAAGCTTTCTTT.